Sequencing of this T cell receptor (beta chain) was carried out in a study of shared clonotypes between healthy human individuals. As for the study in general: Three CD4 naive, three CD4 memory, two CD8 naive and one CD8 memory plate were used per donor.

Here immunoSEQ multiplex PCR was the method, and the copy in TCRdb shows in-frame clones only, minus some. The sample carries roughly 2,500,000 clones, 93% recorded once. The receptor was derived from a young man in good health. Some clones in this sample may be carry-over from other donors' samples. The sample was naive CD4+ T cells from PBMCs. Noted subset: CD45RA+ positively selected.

CDR3 amino acids: CASSPEDRSNYGYTF. CDR3 in DNA: TGTGCCAGCAGCCCCGAGGACAGATCTAACTATGGCTACACCTTC. This chain uses TRBV11-2 with TRBJ1-2; D may be TRBD1 (6 bases). The CDR3 has 15 amino acids. The germline V gene has CDR1 SGHAT and CDR2 FQNNGV. V was trimmed by 5 bases and J by 0 bases, leaving 13 bases between them.